The sequence of this TCR beta chain was determined in a study of T cell responses to AZD1222 COVID-19 vaccine. Measured with immunoSEQ multiplex PCR; TCRdb has only the in-frame clones, and not every one. The data contain 150,000 to 200,000 clones, approximately 88% of them singletons. The sequenced sample was peripheral blood, obtained on day 0 of AZD1222 vaccination. The origin of this receptor is an adult in good health.

The DNA of the CDR3 is TGTGCCAGCAGCTTAGGTCCTTATAATTCACCCCTCCACTTT. This sequence encodes CASSLGPYNSPLHF. This chain uses TRBV11-2 with TRBJ1-6; D unresolved. CDR1 is SGHAT and CDR2 is FQNNGV in the germline V gene. The CDR3 covers 14 residues. The V end lost 1 base, the J end lost 4 bases, and 5 bases lay between the germline ends.